This TCR beta chain is drawn from a study of molecular identifiers for immune sequencing clone quantification. Study-wide background: In replicates, RNA from approximately 20,000 or 100,000 naive CD8 cells was divided five ways and four parts were sequenced. Notes on the study in general: Clones with over 20 RNA copies captured over 98% of effector molecules but under 1% of naive ones.

This clonotype showed up many times. Its antigen is still unknown. The authors sorted naive CD8 T cells as CD8+CD4-CCR7+CD45RA+. TCRdb reprocessed the PCR reads with MiXCR, giving one entry per CDR3 protein. The sample has about 40,000 distinct CDR3 sequences, about a quarter seen once. The CDR3 is made up of 15 amino acids. V gave up 2 bases and J gave up 0 bases, with 9 bases separating them. The germline V gene encodes CDR1 MNHEY and CDR2 SVGAGI. Sequencing input: naive CD8+ T cells from blood, with Jurkat cell RNA spiked in. Documented subset: FACS-sorted CD8+CD4-CCR7+CD45RA+ naive T cells. This sequence joins TRBV6-5 and TRBJ2-3; D call uncertain. This clonotype was obtained from a human donor in good health. Some libraries in this study had Jurkat cell RNA spiked in. Here the CDR3 reads CASSYENDSTDTQYF. As DNA, the CDR3 is TGTGCCAGCAGTTACGAAAACGACAGCACAGATACGCAGTATTTT.